This T cell receptor beta chain was recovered during a study of blood T cell repertoires in COVID-19. Overall study: PBMCs, B-cell-depleted T cells, or T cells were the source of the cDNA or gDNA that made up the material.

The germline gives CDR1 SGHKS, CDR2 YYEKEE (reference sequence). The CDR3 loop spans 16 amino acids. Trimming took 6 bases from V and 1 from J; bases not matched to a gene: 13. Clones were sequenced by immunoSEQ multiplex PCR, and TCRdb holds only the in-frame ones, with some missing. The data hold tens of thousands of clones, with roughly four fifths observed a single time. This clonotype originated in an older woman with acute or convalescent COVID-19. The J gene is TRBJ2-7, the V gene TRBV5-5; 7 nucleotides align to TRBD1. Source material: peripheral blood. CDR3 coding DNA: TGTGCCAGCATCCCCTCTTACGGACAGGTGTCCTACGAGCAGTACTTC. Protein product: CASIPSYGQVSYEQYF.